This entry describes one T cell receptor beta chain. Its antigen specificity is not known. Mismatch with germline at one junction end may stem from a read error. The protocol used for the library was PCR. The instrument given in TCRdb is Illumina HiSeq 4000. Bulk TCR libraries were generated as previously described, with the TCR primers listed in Table S5 used. The Qiagen AllPrep DNA/RNA kit was used to purify total RNA. Before analysis, reads from multiple sequencing runs of one library were combined. In the paper's pipeline: Reads were retained only if the reads had an exact TCR constant sequence, and the retained reads were trimmed to 150 nt and grouped according to their 12-nt molecular barcodes. Within each barcode group, reads were sub-clustered at a 15% Levenshtein threshold, and quality-weighted consensus sequences were built per RNA molecule. Non-functional sequences were filtered out, along with any lower-count sequence sitting one edit away from another sequence. Based on fitting two negative binomial distributions, any barcode sub-cluster with under 20% of the maximum read count was discarded. Starting from the raw public reads, TCRdb applied fastp trimming at Q25, assembled clones with MiXCR and retained in-frame beta chains. Each entry merges the rows of one CDR3 protein and shows their most common DNA and genes. The V and J calls follow TCRdb's processing rather than the paper's. Counted in this sample were about half a million distinct CDR3 sequences; about a fifth of them appeared once. 0.65% to 0.95% of the sample is in the top ten clones.

Libraries of naive CD8 T cells were built from anywhere between about 17,000 and 1,000,000 sorted cells, with 10%, 30% or 50% of the purified RNA used. Naive CD8 T cells were FACS-sorted as CD8+CD4-CCR7+CD45RA+ on a BD FACSAria II into RLT Plus buffer. Detection sensitivity was tested by spiking Jurkat RNA equal to about 10 TCR copies' worth into samples containing 20,000-1,000,000 naive CD8 T cells. Enrichment of CD8 T cells was performed with RosetteSep CD8+ T Cell Enrichment Cocktail and Ficoll-Paque, after which ACK red cell lysis was carried out. The CDR3, cysteine through phenylalanine, is 16 amino acids long. The entry retains the CDR3 DNA only, 48 bases that are in frame from base 1. CDR1 is given as MGHRA and CDR2 as YSYEKL, both from the germline V gene. These data belong to a study of molecular identifiers for immune sequencing clone quantification (dated by TCRdb to the late 2010s). As for the study more broadly: For a replicate experiment, RNA from around 18,000 or 91,000 naive CD8 T cells was divided into five aliquots, and four of the five aliquots were sequenced. This methods study used CD8 T cells to benchmark TCR RNA copy counting and molecular-identifier clustering-based TCR repertoire sequencing (MIDCIRS).

Results the study describes overall, beyond this receptor: When barcode sub-clustering was omitted, TCR diversity was inflated by chimeric consensus sequences, with chimeras reaching as high as 47%. Even against a background of approximately 1 million naive CD8 T cells, spiked-in Jurkat TCR RNA amounting to a single cell's worth was reported to be detectable. Highly expanded clone sizes could be underestimated if identical TCR molecules share a barcode. The naive libraries included spiked-in Jurkat TCR RNA (10 copies' worth), and this Jurkat TCR RNA is not part of the donor repertoire. In CMV-specific effector cells, clones with more than 20 RNA copies accounted for over 99% of molecules, whereas in naive cells such clones accounted for under 1%. Modeling estimated 3 to 3.5 recovered TCR RNA copies per cell, compared with about 10 by digital PCR, which implies about 30% capture efficiency.

The receptor was isolated from a human donor in good health. Some libraries in this study had Jurkat cell RNA spiked in. The sequencing sample was made of naive CD8+ T cells from blood, with Jurkat cell RNA spiked in. The sample's cell subset or site, from its label and the paper: FACS-sorted CD8+CD4-CCR7+CD45RA+ naive T cells. The rearranged segments are TRBV4-1 and TRBJ2-5, with an unclear D gene assignment. The CDR3 region has the sequence CASSQEVGSAQETRYF. In nucleotide form, the sequence is TGCGCCAGCAGCCAAGAGGTGGGGTCTGCCCAAGAGACCCGGTACTTC.